Below, 20 T cell receptor beta chains from the same sample are listed, as sequenced in a study of T-cell memory formation after mild COVID-19. MiXCR, run by TCRdb on the 5' RACE reads, gives a single entry per CDR3 protein. Of 500,000 to 650,000 distinct CDR3 sequences listed, about 20% are singletons. Sequenced input: PBMCs or a T cell subset sorted from them (not recorded which). These receptors were taken from an adult woman who had mild COVID-19 (a few samples of this study predate the infection). Cell type and time point are not known.

V and J are TRBV5-1 and TRBJ2-1; 11 positions match TRBD1. CDR1 is SGHRS, CDR2 YFSETQ, per germline. This CDR3 has 16 amino acids. V lost 4 bases to trimming and J lost 7 bases; unmatched junction nucleotides: 10. CDR3 amino acids: CASSGGWTGGKNEQFF. Written as DNA, the CDR3 is TGCGCCAGCAGCGGCGGATGGACAGGGGGCAAGAATGAGCAGTTCTTC.

The J gene is TRBJ1-1, the V gene TRBV6-6; 7 bases map to TRBD1. V was pared by 3 bases and J by 5 bases, with 6 bases of the junction left unmatched. The CDR3 is made up of 14 amino acids. Germline V CDR1 and CDR2: MNHNY, SVGAGI (reference sequence). The DNA of the CDR3 is TGTGCCAGCAGTTATCCAGGGGGGAAAACTGAAGCTTTCTTT. Translation: CASSYPGGKTEAFF.

This clonotype was seen ten or more times. J is TRBJ2-6 and V is TRBV9; perhaps D is TRBD1 or TRBD2 (5 bases each). V lost 4 bases, J lost 2 bases, and 13 bases lay in between. CDR1 is SGDLS and CDR2 is YYNGEE in the germline V gene. This CDR3 is 16 amino acids long. CDR3 region: CASSPRVGAGANVLTF. The CDR3 DNA follows: TGTGCCAGCAGCCCACGCGTGGGGGCTGGGGCCAACGTCCTGACTTTC.

This clonotype was seen only a few times. CDR3 residues: CASSQEAGSNTGELFF. CDR3 coding DNA: TGTGCCAGCAGCCAGGAAGCGGGATCAAACACCGGGGAGCTGTTTTTT. The chain carries TRBV4-2 and TRBJ2-2; 7 bases line up with TRBD2. The CDR3 extends over 16 amino acids. With 3 bases clipped from V and 2 bases from J, the junction kept 6 bases outside the gene matches. Per germline, CDR1 LGHNA and CDR2 YNFKEQ.

The genes are TRBV6-5 and TRBJ1-2; tentatively, D is TRBD1 (5 bases). Germline V gene data show CDR1 as MNHEY and CDR2 as SVGAGI. This CDR3 has 16 residues. Trimming took 4 bases from V and 4 from J, leaving 19 bases between them. This CDR3 reads CASSSSGGGAFYGYTF. Written as DNA, the CDR3 is TGTGCCAGCAGTTCGTCGGGTGGGGGTGCTTTCTATGGCTACACCTTC.

The chain links TRBV12-3 or TRBV12-4 to TRBJ2-1; 7 bases match TRBD1. Unmatched junction bases numbered 4, after V lost 4 bases and J lost 7 bases. There are 13 residues in the CDR3. Here the CDR3 reads CASSSTGENEQFF. CDR3 nucleotides: TGTGCCAGCAGTTCCACAGGGGAAAATGAGCAGTTCTTC.

The chain employs TRBV24-1 and TRBJ2-1, with D unresolved. The CDR3 length is 15 residues. V was pared by 1 base and J by 2 bases, with 8 bases between. CDR1 and CDR2 (germline): KGHDR, SFDVKD. CDR3 sequence: CATSDLKDPYNEQFF. CDR3 nucleotide sequence: TGTGCCACCAGTGATTTAAAGGACCCCTACAATGAGCAGTTCTTC.

V and J are TRBV10-3 and TRBJ2-1, with D unresolved. Trimming shortened V by 4 bases and J by 3 bases, and 13 bases separated the two germline ends. CDR1 is ENHRY and CDR2 is SYGVKD in the germline V gene. This CDR3 spans 15 amino acids. CDR3 nucleotide sequence: TGTGCCATCAGTGGACTCCTAGTCGTCTACAATGAGCAGTTCTTC. This sequence encodes CAISGLLVVYNEQFF.

The table lists this clonotype with a few counts. The J gene is TRBJ2-1, the V gene TRBV6-4, with D possibly called TRBD1 or TRBD2 (5 bases each). V was cut by 5 bases and J by 8 bases, with 13 bases left in between. Germline V gene lookup returns CDR1 MRHNA and CDR2 SNTAGT. The CDR3 totals 13 residues. CDR3 sequence: CASSRGAIDEQFF. The CDR3, as DNA: TGTGCCAGCAGTAGAGGGGCGATCGATGAGCAGTTCTTC.

In this sample, this clonotype turned up a few times. This rearrangement joins TRBV7-9 to TRBJ1-2; TRBD1 matches 9 bases. Germline lookup yields CDR1 SEHNR and CDR2 FQNEAQ (reference sequence). This CDR3 comprises 12 residues. Losses at the gene ends were 11 bases for V and 3 bases for J; bases not matched to a gene: 4. CDR3 loop: CAGGQGHYGYTF. As DNA, the CDR3 is TGTGCCGGGGGACAGGGTCACTATGGCTACACCTTC.

In its sample, this clonotype was seen a few times. Written as DNA, the CDR3 is TGTGCCAGCAGTGAGTTCTCAGGGGGCGGCCGGTCCGATGAGCAGTTCTTC. Translation: CASSEFSGGGRSDEQFF. This chain joins TRBV12-3 or TRBV12-4 and TRBJ2-1, with 8 bases fitting TRBD1. The CDR3 has 17 residues. The trim removed 5 bases at V and 8 bases at J, leaving 17 bases unmatched.

This clonotype was found a few times. The rearrangement links TRBV6-5 to TRBJ2-5; 11 bases are a match to TRBD2. The CDR3 runs to 13 residues. Trimming at V came to 10 bases and at J to 6 bases, leaving 7 bases not matched to a gene. The germline V gene encodes CDR1 MNHEY and CDR2 SVGAGI. CDR3 sequence reads: CATQTSGIKTQYF. As DNA, the CDR3 is TGTGCCACACAGACTAGCGGGATAAAGACCCAGTACTTC.

The rearrangement joins TRBV3-1 to TRBJ1-2; TRBD1 agrees at 8 bases. The CDR3 is 16 residues long. V lost 0 bases to trimming and J lost 7 bases; unmatched junction nucleotides: 10. Germline V gene lookup returns CDR1 LGHDT and CDR2 YNNKEL (reference sequence). Written as DNA, the CDR3 is TGTGCCAGCAGCCAAGAAGTAGGCAGGGGGCCGATTGGCTACACCTTC. This sequence encodes CASSQEVGRGPIGYTF.

This clonotype turned up a few times. The chain links TRBV12-3 or TRBV12-4 to TRBJ2-1; 10 bases agree with TRBD1. J gave up 7 bases and V 5 bases, and 8 bases lay outside the gene matches. The CDR3 contains 15 residues. The CDR3 reads CASSPGQGIGNEQFF. The DNA for the CDR3 is TGTGCCAGCAGTCCGGGACAGGGGATCGGGAATGAGCAGTTCTTC.

The chain recombines TRBV9 with TRBJ1-4; 8 bases map to TRBD1. CDR3 length: 15 amino acids. With 2 bases clipped from V and 7 bases from J, the junction kept 7 bases outside the gene matches. The V gene's germline CDR1 is SGDLS and CDR2 YYNGEE. CDR3 sequence reads: CASSVLQGAPEKLFF. The DNA for the CDR3 is TGTGCCAGCAGCGTGCTGCAGGGGGCCCCTGAAAAACTGTTTTTT.

This clonotype was counted only a few times. The V call is TRBV6-5, the J call TRBJ1-1, with D uncertain. The germline V gene encodes CDR1 MNHEY and CDR2 SVGAGI. V was cut by 10 bases and J by 0 bases, with 9 bases left in between. The CDR3 consists of 12 residues. The CDR3, as DNA: TGTGCCACCGGGATCATGAACACTGAAGCTTTCTTT. It encodes CATGIMNTEAFF.

Many counts were recorded for this clonotype. This sequence joins TRBV12-3 or TRBV12-4 and TRBJ2-1, with 7 bases identical to TRBD2. CDR3 length: 16 amino acids. The V gene end was trimmed by 3 bases and the J gene end by 2 bases; junction bases not matched to a gene: 7. In DNA, the CDR3 is TGTGCCAGCAGTTTGTTTAGCGGGTTTACCTACAATGAGCAGTTCTTC. Translating gives CASSLFSGFTYNEQFF.

The J gene is TRBJ1-2, the V gene TRBV7-2; perhaps TRBD1 as D (6 bases). With 8 bases removed from V and 6 bases from J, the gap between germline ends came to 16 bases. CDR3 size: 13 residues. The germline V gene encodes CDR1 SGHTA and CDR2 FQGNSA. The CDR3 region is CASPVRGVDGYTF. The CDR3 DNA is TGTGCCAGCCCTGTAAGGGGGGTGGATGGCTACACCTTC. The whole variable domain, remainder taken from reference TRBV7-2 and TRBJ1-2, is GAGVSQSPSNKVTEKGKDVELRCDPISGHTALYWYRQSLGQGLEFLIYFQGNSAPDKSGLPSDRFSAERTGGSVSTLTIQRTQQEDSAVYLCASPVRGVDGYTFGSGTRLTVV.

This chain's CDR3 is CSARTSGDDSYEQYF. CDR3 coding DNA: TGCAGTGCTCGGACTAGCGGGGACGACTCCTACGAGCAGTACTTC. The chain links TRBV20-1 to TRBJ2-7, with 12 bases that match TRBD2. There are 15 residues in the CDR3. V lost 5 bases, J lost 0 bases, and 5 bases stayed unmatched. Germline assignment: CDR1 DFQATT and CDR2 SNEGSKA (reference sequence).

In DNA form, the CDR3 reads TGTGCCAGCAGCTTAGTAGGCGGACTAGCGGTTTCCTACGAGCAGTACTTC. It is translated as CASSLVGGLAVSYEQYF. This chain links TRBV7-2 with TRBJ2-7, with 10 bases lining up with TRBD2. V was pared by 1 base and J by 1 base, with 7 bases of the junction left unmatched. CDR1 is SGHTA and CDR2 is FQGNSA in the germline V gene. The CDR3 totals 17 residues.